This TCR beta chain derives from a study of blood T cell repertoires in COVID-19. Whole-study context: Acute-phase and convalescent COVID-19 samples originated in the United States, Italy and Spain.

The ends were cut back, 5 bases at V and 2 bases at J, with 22 bases in the middle. Germline V lookup: CDR1 SGHNT, CDR2 YYREEE (reference sequence). The CDR3 has 17 amino acids. Those enrolled, adults aged about 18 to 95 years, came from some 25 US areas. Cohort allocation depended upon clinical history that participants reported. In the authors' methods: The assay estimated nucleated cells by amplifying reference gene primers. Using immunoSEQ multiplex PCR, the repertoire was profiled, and TCRdb retains in-frame clones only, with some absent. The DNA was the basis for D and trimming; V, J and clone size are from that table. The sample shows 220,000 or so clones, 80% to 90% of them seen only once.

The sequenced sample consisted of PBMCs or T cells enriched from blood (not recorded which). The receptor was isolated from a woman in her forties or fifties with acute COVID-19. This rearrangement joins TRBV5-4 to TRBJ1-1; D perhaps matches TRBD1 (5 bases). The CDR3 DNA reads as TGTGCCAGCAGACGACGGCACGGACAAGGGATTAACACTGAAGCTTTCTTT. It encodes CASRRRHGQGINTEAFF.